Following are 9 T cell receptor beta chains from one sample sequenced in a study of OX40 agonist ivuxolimab in advanced cancers. Library preparation was by the immunoSEQ multiplex PCR assay. TCRdb stores this immuneACCESS table with in-frame sequences only. Part of the clones is absent; in the studies checked, under half of the shortfall reflects unresolved V genes, and no reason is known for the rest. The sample contains 45,000 to 55,000 clones, about 88% of them found a single time. Clones ranked in the top ten supply about 0.68% of the sample. The specimen comprised CD4+ or CD8+ T cells sorted from blood, sampled in a trial of the OX40 agonist ivuxolimab. These receptors were collected from an adult with an advanced solid tumor such as melanoma, head and neck, liver or kidney cancer.

The chain has TRBV18 and TRBJ2-5; TRBD1 agrees at 7 bases. Germline loops: CDR1 KGHSH, CDR2 LQKENI. The CDR3 sequence is 15 residues long. With 5 bases clipped from V and 5 bases from J, the junction kept 11 bases outside the gene matches. In DNA form, the CDR3 reads TGTGCCAGCTCAAACTTGGGACAGCTTTTGGAGACCCAGTACTTC. Translating gives CASSNLGQLLETQYF.

The CDR3 protein is CASSPGLKETQYF. The CDR3 bases are TGTGCCAGCAGTCCTGGACTTAAAGAGACCCAGTACTTC. The gene calls are TRBV7-3 and TRBJ2-5; D perhaps matches TRBD2 (5 bases). V was cut by 6 bases and J by 3 bases, with 11 bases left in between. The CDR3 runs to 13 residues. Germline CDR1 and CDR2: SGHTA and FQGTGA.

This clone was counted once. The chain carries TRBV6-6 and TRBJ1-5; tentatively, D is TRBD1 (5 bases). V was cut by 2 bases and J by 11 bases, with 10 bases left in between. Germline-derived CDR1 and CDR2 are MNHNY and SVGAGI (reference sequence). The CDR3 is made up of 12 amino acids. This CDR3 is CASSYPGGSQHF. CDR3 DNA sequence: TGTGCCAGCAGTTACCCGGGGGGGTCCCAGCATTTT.

The V call is TRBV7-8, the J call TRBJ2-2; D unclear. CDR3 length equals 16 residues. Germline V lookup: CDR1 SGHVS, CDR2 FQNEAQ. Trimming stripped 0 bases from V and 7 bases from J, with 15 bases between. The CDR3 here is CASSLALLSVGGELFF. Here the CDR3 DNA reads TGTGCCAGCAGCTTAGCACTATTAAGTGTCGGCGGGGAGCTGTTTTTT. Filled out from reference TRBV7-8 and TRBJ2-2, the complete variable domain reads GAGVSQSPRYKVAKRGQDVALRCDPISGHVSLFWYQQALGQGPEFLTYFQNEAQLDKSGLPSDRFFAERPEGSVSTLKIQRTQQEDSAVYLCASSLALLSVGGELFFGEGSRLTVL.

This clone appeared a single time. J is TRBJ1-5 and V is TRBV6-5; possibly TRBD1 for D (6 bases). Trimming removed 6 bases at V and 3 bases at J, with 15 bases between. Germline CDR1 reads MNHEY; CDR2 reads SVGAGI. CDR3 length equals 15 residues. The CDR3 spells CASSPVGGYNQPQHF. Here the CDR3 DNA reads TGTGCCAGCAGCCCCGTCGGGGGCTACAATCAGCCCCAGCATTTT.

V gene TRBV28 combines with J gene TRBJ2-7; D gene unclear. Trimming took 5 bases from V and 4 from J, leaving 9 bases between them. Germline assignment: CDR1 MDHEN and CDR2 SYDVKM. The CDR3 runs to 12 residues. CDR3 protein: CASSLPSYEQYF. The CDR3 DNA reads TGTGCCAGCAGTCTCCCCAGTTACGAGCAGTACTTC.

The V and J genes are TRBV30 and TRBJ2-3, with D possibly called TRBD1 or TRBD2 (5 bases each). From germline, CDR1 is GTSNPN and CDR2 SVGIG (reference sequence). CDR3 length: 13 amino acids. Trimming took off 2 bases at V and 5 bases at J, with 11 bases between the two ends. In nucleotides, the CDR3 is TGTGCCTGGAGTAATGTTGGGGGAGATACGCAGTATTTT. The encoded protein is CAWSNVGGDTQYF.

The chain joins TRBV30 to TRBJ1-3, with 7 positions matching TRBD1. V gave up 4 bases and J gave up 1 base; unmatched junction bases: 4. Germline V gene lookup returns CDR1 GTSNPN and CDR2 SVGIG (reference sequence). The CDR3 has 14 amino acids. CDR3: CAWNKQGSGNTIYF. The CDR3 region has the DNA TGTGCCTGGAATAAACAGGGGTCTGGAAACACCATATATTTT.

CDR3: CASSKGTPGQGLIQPQHF. The DNA of the CDR3 is TGTGCCAGCAGCAAAGGAACTCCGGGACAGGGGTTGATTCAGCCCCAGCATTTT. The chain links TRBV21-1 to TRBJ1-5; TRBD1 is the table's D call, not checked against the DNA. TRBV21-1 is an annotated pseudogene. CDR3 length equals 18 residues.